The 29 T cell receptor beta chains below all came from one sample that was sequenced in a study of blood T cell repertoires in COVID-19. Sequencing was performed with immunoSEQ multiplex PCR; in TCRdb, only in-frame clones are kept and a portion is missing. The repertoire has approximately 200,000 clones, 90% of them found once; the top ten carry under 3.5%. The sample was peripheral blood. The source is a man aged 30 to 39 with COVID-19, enrolled during active disease.

The rearrangement links TRBV7-9 to TRBJ1-2, with 7 bases matching TRBD1. CDR1 and CDR2 (germline): SEHNR, FQNEAQ (reference sequence). Unmatched junction bases numbered 8, after V lost 7 bases and J lost 0 bases. The CDR3 consists of 15 residues. The CDR3 is CASNQGDRPNYGYTF. CDR3 nucleotide sequence: TGTGCCAGCAACCAGGGGGACAGACCTAACTATGGCTACACCTTC.

This rearrangement joins TRBV7-2 to TRBJ1-1, with D unclear. V was shortened by 5 bases and J by 1 base, with 8 bases between the two germline ends. The CDR3 loop spans 13 amino acids. Per germline, CDR1 SGHTA and CDR2 FQGNSA. The CDR3 here is CASSLNKNTEAFF. DNA for the CDR3: TGTGCCAGCAGCCTGAACAAGAACACTGAAGCTTTCTTT.

The gene calls are TRBV7-2 and TRBJ2-7; maybe TRBD2 (5 bases). Germline loops: CDR1 SGHTA, CDR2 FQGNSA. This CDR3 region has 15 residues. V lost 5 bases and J lost 3, with 17 bases in between. CDR3 amino acids: CASSPSHSESYEQYF. The CDR3 DNA follows: TGTGCCAGCAGCCCTAGCCACAGTGAAAGCTACGAGCAGTACTTC.

The chain has TRBV19 and TRBJ1-2; TRBD1 matches at 9 bases. Germline assignment: CDR1 LNHDA and CDR2 SQIVND (reference sequence). This CDR3 is built from 19 residues. V lost 0 bases and J lost 4; bases outside the gene matches: 15. CDR3 coding DNA: TGTGCCAGTAGTATAGACCCTCCCGGGACAGGGTTGATCTCCTATGGCTACACCTTC. Translating gives CASSIDPPGTGLISYGYTF.

The rearrangement links TRBV24-1 to TRBJ2-1; 9 positions agree with TRBD2. Losses at the gene ends were 3 bases for V and 0 bases for J; bases not matched to a gene: 2. Germline CDR1 and CDR2: KGHDR and SFDVKD. This CDR3 region has 16 residues. The CDR3 loop is CATSDRLAASYNEQFF. The CDR3 DNA reads TGTGCCACCAGTGATCGACTAGCGGCCTCCTACAATGAGCAGTTCTTC.

This clone was recorded only once. The rearrangement links TRBV5-5 to TRBJ2-1; 8 bases agree with TRBD2. CDR1 SGHKS and CDR2 YYEKEE come from the germline V gene (reference sequence). The junction had 9 bases not matched to a gene; V was cut back by 4 bases and J by 6 bases. The CDR3 contains 15 residues. The CDR3 spells CASSPGGAGLNEQFF. In nucleotides, the CDR3 is TGTGCCAGCAGCCCCGGGGGGGCCGGCCTCAATGAGCAGTTCTTC.

The chain is built from TRBV7-2 and TRBJ2-7, with D unclear. This CDR3 has 15 amino acids. V was clipped by 1 base and J by 0 bases, with 10 bases between them. The germline V gene encodes CDR1 SGHTA and CDR2 FQGNSA. The CDR3 protein is CASSLGLPSSYEQYF. The DNA for the CDR3 is TGTGCCAGCAGCTTAGGCCTTCCTAGCTCCTACGAGCAGTACTTC. Combining the CDR3 with reference TRBV7-2 and TRBJ2-7 gives the whole variable domain GAGVSQSPSNKVTEKGKDVELRCDPISGHTALYWYRQSLGQGLEFLIYFQGNSAPDKSGLPSDRFSAERTGGSVSTLTIQRTQQEDSAVYLCASSLGLPSSYEQYFGPGTRLTVT.

The rearrangement links TRBV5-6 to TRBJ1-5; TRBD1 matches 7 bases. The germline V gene has CDR1 SGHDT and CDR2 YYEEEE. J lost 2 bases, V lost 4 bases, and 6 bases had no gene match. This CDR3 is 15 amino acids long. DNA of the CDR3: TGTGCCAGCAGCGCTGACAGGGATGGCAATCAGCCCCAGCATTTT. As protein: CASSADRDGNQPQHF.

This clone came up once. The chain links TRBV19 to TRBJ2-7; possibly TRBD1 for D (6 bases). Germline V gene data show CDR1 as LNHDA and CDR2 as SQIVND (reference sequence). This CDR3 comprises 14 residues. With 3 bases removed from V and 7 bases from J, the gap between germline ends came to 16 bases. The CDR3 nucleotides read TGTGCCAGTAGTATCGCAACAGGGTATCGGGAGCAGTACTTC. This sequence encodes CASSIATGYREQYF.

This chain joins TRBV4-3 and TRBJ2-3, with D perhaps TRBD1 (5 bases). The CDR3 is 15 residues long. Germline CDR1 LGHNA, CDR2 YSLEER. The ends were cut back, 0 bases at V and 6 bases at J, with 13 bases in the middle. CDR3 loop: CASSQEGSRADTQYF. The CDR3 region has the DNA TGCGCCAGCAGCCAAGAGGGCTCCAGGGCTGATACGCAGTATTTT.

The rearrangement links TRBV19 to TRBJ1-2, with 10 nucleotides matching TRBD1. The CDR3 length is 14 residues. CDR1 is LNHDA and CDR2 is SQIVND in the germline V gene (reference sequence). With V trimmed by 7 bases and J by 4 bases, 6 bases remained unmatched. The CDR3 protein is CASTQDRGFYGYTF. The CDR3 DNA is TGTGCCAGTACCCAGGACAGGGGGTTCTATGGCTACACCTTC.

The V call is TRBV2, the J call TRBJ2-3; 8 bases line up with TRBD2. CDR1 and CDR2 (germline): SNHLY, FYNNEI. The CDR3 is 16 amino acids. The V gene end was trimmed by 4 bases and the J gene end by 0 bases; junction bases not matched to a gene: 6. This chain's CDR3 is CASSGSGTRSTDTQYF. The DNA of the CDR3 is TGTGCCAGCAGTGGGAGCGGGACTAGAAGCACAGATACGCAGTATTTT. The whole variable domain, remainder taken from reference TRBV2 and TRBJ2-3, is EPEVTQTPSHQVTQMGQEVILRCVPISNHLYFYWYRQILGQKVEFLVSFYNNEISEKSEIFDDQFSVERPDGSNFTLKIRSTKLEDSAMYFCASSGSGTRSTDTQYFGPGTRLTVL.

This chain connects TRBV6-5 to TRBJ2-7, with 7 bases lining up with TRBD1. The CDR3 sequence is 14 residues long. Germline loops: CDR1 MNHEY, CDR2 SVGAGI. V shed 6 bases and J 3 bases; nucleotides not matched to a gene: 8. CDR3 bases: TGTGCCAGCAGACACCGGGACAGTATCTACGAGCAGTACTTC. Its translation: CASRHRDSIYEQYF.

The chain is built from TRBV11-3 and TRBJ1-1; 9 bases are shared with TRBD1. The junction had 8 bases not matched to a gene; V was cut back by 4 bases and J by 8 bases. In germline, CDR1 is SGHNT, CDR2 YENEEA. The CDR3 runs 14 residues. The DNA for the CDR3 is TGTGCCAGCAGCTCCGGGACAGGGAAGGGAGAAGCTTTCTTT. This encodes CASSSGTGKGEAFF.

The rearrangement joins TRBV28 to TRBJ1-2; 9 nucleotides match TRBD1. V lost 5 bases to trimming and J lost 2 bases; unmatched junction nucleotides: 9. Per the germline V gene, CDR1 is MDHEN and CDR2 is SYDVKM. This CDR3 spans 16 amino acids. CDR3 in amino acids: CASSPYTGGANYGYTF. CDR3 DNA: TGTGCCAGCAGTCCCTATACAGGGGGCGCAAACTATGGCTACACCTTC.

The V gene is TRBV6-5, the J gene TRBJ2-3; D not resolved. The CDR3 has 13 amino acids. Germline V gives CDR1 MNHEY, CDR2 SVGAGI. V lost 2 bases and J lost 6, with 9 bases in between. CDR3 nucleotides: TGTGCCAGCAGTTACCAGTTCGGGGATACGCAGTATTTT. Translation gives CASSYQFGDTQYF.

The V gene is TRBV7-3, the J gene TRBJ1-1; tentative D call: TRBD1 (5 bases). This CDR3 comprises 14 residues. V shed 5 bases and J shed 1 base, with 11 bases lying between them. Per germline, CDR1 SGHTA and CDR2 FQGTGA. The DNA for the CDR3 is TGTGCCAGCAGCCTGTTAACAGGGAACACTGAAGCTTTCTTT. Protein: CASSLLTGNTEAFF.

The chain links TRBV5-4 to TRBJ2-1, with TRBD2 identical over 12 bases. From germline, CDR1 is SGHNT and CDR2 YYREEE (reference sequence). The CDR3 contains 17 residues. The junction had 12 bases not matched to a gene; V was cut back by 3 bases and J by 8 bases. CDR3 DNA: TGTGCCAGCAGCTCCAAGACTAGCGGGAGTGGTGGCGATGAGCAGTTCTTC. Its translation is CASSSKTSGSGGDEQFF.

The chain links TRBV11-1 to TRBJ2-1, with D possibly matching TRBD1 (6 bases). Germline CDR1 SGHAT, CDR2 FQDESV (reference sequence). Trimming removed 1 base at V and 9 bases at J, with 7 bases between. There are 12 residues in the CDR3. The CDR3, as DNA: TGTGCCAGCAGCTTAGGCAGGGGTGAGCAGTTCTTC. As protein: CASSLGRGEQFF.

The rearrangement joins TRBV6-5 to TRBJ1-6, with 7 bases identical to TRBD1. The CDR3 sequence is 15 residues long. V shed 6 bases, J shed 5 bases, and the junction held 7 bases outside the gene matches. The V gene's germline CDR1 is MNHEY and CDR2 SVGAGI. For the CDR3, the DNA is TGTGCCAGCAGACTAGACAGGGCGAATAATTCACCCCTCCACTTT. Residues: CASRLDRANNSPLHF.

This rearrangement joins TRBV7-6 to TRBJ1-3, with 7 positions matching TRBD1. Trimming at V came to 4 bases and at J to 0 bases, leaving 9 bases not matched to a gene. This CDR3 is built from 17 residues. Germline V gene sequence: CDR1 SGHVS, CDR2 FNYEAQ. The CDR3 DNA reads as TGTGCCAGCAGCTCGAGAGCGACAGGGTTCTCTGGAAACACCATATATTTT. This encodes CASSSRATGFSGNTIYF.

This clone was observed once. As DNA, the CDR3 is TGTGCCAGCAGTGATCCAGGACAGGGGGTTCGGGTCGAGCAGTACTTC. This translates into CASSDPGQGVRVEQYF. The genes are TRBV2 and TRBJ2-7; 10 positions match TRBD1. CDR3 length: 16 residues. Germline V gene sequence: CDR1 SNHLY, CDR2 FYNNEI. With 3 bases clipped from V and 6 bases from J, the junction kept 11 bases outside the gene matches.

This sequence joins TRBV19 and TRBJ2-2, with 8 bases identical to TRBD2. V lost 4 bases and J lost 5; bases outside the gene matches: 9. Germline values: CDR1 LNHDA, CDR2 SQIVND (reference sequence). This CDR3 is 16 amino acids long. CDR3 sequence reads: CASSTPGTSRTGELFF. CDR3 DNA sequence: TGTGCCAGTAGTACTCCCGGGACTAGTAGGACCGGGGAGCTGTTTTTT.

The V and J genes are TRBV27 and TRBJ2-1; D not resolved. CDR1 is MNHEY, CDR2 SMNVEV, per germline (reference sequence). The length of the CDR3 is 15 residues. The V gene lost 2 bases and the J gene lost 1 base, with 9 bases spanning the gap. The CDR3 DNA is TGTGCCAGCAGTTTAAAAGCGAGTTCCTACAATGAGCAGTTCTTC. Residues: CASSLKASSYNEQFF.

The chain recombines TRBV6-5 with TRBJ2-1; 12 nucleotides match TRBD2. Germline trimming cut 6 bases from V and 7 bases from J; bases unmatched to any gene: 7. Germline assignment: CDR1 MNHEY and CDR2 SVGAGI. The CDR3 covers 15 residues. CDR3 DNA: TGTGCCAGCAGAGAGCTAGCGGGGGGGAGGAATGAGCAGTTCTTC. This translates into CASRELAGGRNEQFF.

The rearrangement uses TRBV5-1 and TRBJ1-2; no clear D. V was clipped by 0 bases and J by 5 bases, with 14 bases between them. Germline V gene sequence: CDR1 SGHRS, CDR2 YFSETQ. This CDR3 contains 15 residues. CDR3 amino acids: CASSLGSPRSYGYTF. Here the CDR3 DNA reads TGCGCCAGCAGCTTGGGATCACCCAGGTCGTATGGCTACACCTTC.

This clone was observed a handful of times. The junction and the germline gene differ at one end; a read error may be behind it. The chain links TRBV29-1 to TRBJ1-2, with D perhaps matching TRBD1 (6 bases). This CDR3 is 14 amino acids long. The germline V gene encodes CDR1 SQVTM and CDR2 ANQGSEA. The chain's CDR3 is CSVEGRGPNYGYTF. CDR3 in DNA: TGCAGCGTCGAAGGCAGGGGACCTAACTATGGCTACACCTTC.

This chain links TRBV7-2 with TRBJ2-7; tentative D call: TRBD2 (5 bases). Germline assignment: CDR1 SGHTA and CDR2 FQGNSA. The V and J ends lost 3 bases and 6 bases respectively, with 9 bases between them. CDR3 length: 12 residues. CDR3 DNA sequence: TGTGCCAGCAGCTTTCTAGAGGGCGAGCAGTACTTC. Translated: CASSFLEGEQYF.

The V call is TRBV10-3, the J call TRBJ2-1; possibly TRBD2 for D (6 bases). CDR1 ENHRY and CDR2 SYGVKD come from the germline V gene. This CDR3 spans 15 amino acids. The ends were cut back, 4 bases at V and 4 bases at J, with 14 bases in the middle. CDR3 residues: CAISVGGTAYNEQFF. CDR3 sequence (DNA): TGTGCCATCAGTGTAGGCGGGACCGCTTACAATGAGCAGTTCTTC.